This T cell receptor (beta chain) was captured by sequencing in a study of blood T cells in healthy people across ages. Whole-study results and caveats: Not knowing donor CMV status may have confounded expanded clonotype changes.

The second PCR ran 7 to 11 cycles with a sample-barcoded 5' primer and J-beta primers. TCRdb used MiXCR to reprocess the 5' RACE reads, holding one entry per CDR3 protein. The sample lists around 1,000,000 distinct CDR3 sequences, 35% to 40% occurring once. This clonotype has ten or more counts. Antigen unknown. The ends lost 4 bases at V and 8 bases at J; junction bases unmatched: 12. The V gene's germline CDR1 is LGHNA and CDR2 YSLEER. This CDR3 region has 15 residues. The chain links TRBV4-3 to TRBJ2-3, with TRBD2 matching over 7 bases. Sequencing input: blood. This TCR was sampled from a man younger than 35 in good health. Written as DNA, the CDR3 is TGCGCCAGCAGCCGGTATATGACTAGCCTCGGTACGCAGTATTTT. Encoded protein: CASSRYMTSLGTQYF.